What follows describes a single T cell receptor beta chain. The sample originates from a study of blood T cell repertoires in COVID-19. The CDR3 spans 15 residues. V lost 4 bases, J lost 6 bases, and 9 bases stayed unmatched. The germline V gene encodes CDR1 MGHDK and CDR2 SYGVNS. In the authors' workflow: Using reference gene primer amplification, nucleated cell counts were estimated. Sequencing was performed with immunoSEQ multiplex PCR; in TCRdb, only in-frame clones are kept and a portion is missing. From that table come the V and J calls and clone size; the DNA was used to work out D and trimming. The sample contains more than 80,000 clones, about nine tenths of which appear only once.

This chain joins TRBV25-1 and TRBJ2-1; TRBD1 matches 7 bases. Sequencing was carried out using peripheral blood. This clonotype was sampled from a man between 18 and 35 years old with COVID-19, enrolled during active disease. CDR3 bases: TGTGCCAGCAGTGGACAGGGAAGGGAACGCAATGAGCAGTTCTTC. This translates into CASSGQGRERNEQFF.